The 20 T cell receptor beta chains given below trace back to one sample, sequenced in a study of blood T cell repertoires in COVID-19. Sequenced by immunoSEQ multiplex PCR; TCRdb stores in-frame clones only, minus some. Here the sample spans about 85,000 clones, 87% being singletons. The source material was peripheral blood. The receptors were gathered from a man between 60 and 75 years old with acute or convalescent COVID-19.

This clone was found once. As DNA, the CDR3 is TGTGCCAGCAGTTACTCGGGCAGGGGGGACCAGACCCAGTACTTC. Translation: CASSYSGRGDQTQYF. The chain combines TRBV6-2 or TRBV6-3 with TRBJ2-5, with D maybe TRBD1 (7 bases). V lost 0 bases to trimming and J lost 6 bases, with 14 bases between them. This CDR3 contains 15 residues. Looked up from germline, CDR1 is MNHEY and CDR2 is SVGEGT.

The chain has TRBV15 and TRBJ2-7; D unresolved. This CDR3 has 14 amino acids. Germline V lookup: CDR1 LNHNV, CDR2 YYDKDF (reference sequence). The V gene lost 0 bases and the J gene lost 0 bases, with 6 bases spanning the gap. The CDR3 DNA is TGTGCCACCAGCAGAGATCAAGCCTCCTACGAGCAGTACTTC. It encodes CATSRDQASYEQYF.

V and J are TRBV5-1 and TRBJ1-3; the D is unclear. Germline CDR1 reads SGHRS; CDR2 reads YFSETQ. Trimming cost V 4 bases and J 2 bases, with 7 bases left between them. The CDR3 sequence is 13 residues long. CDR3 loop: CASSEGTGNTIYF. CDR3 sequence (DNA): TGCGCCAGCAGCGAGGGAACTGGAAACACCATATATTTT.

V gene TRBV7-8 combines with J gene TRBJ1-2; the match to TRBD1 covers 9 bases. The CDR3 sequence is 16 residues long. Germline trimming cut 3 bases from V and 7 bases from J; bases unmatched to any gene: 12. The germline V gene has CDR1 SGHVS and CDR2 FQNEAQ. The DNA of the CDR3 is TGTGCCAGCAGCTTCGAGCTGACAGGGGGTGGGTCTGGCTACACCTTC. Its protein product is CASSFELTGGGSGYTF.

This clone is categorized as medium-sized (0.01 to 0.1%). The chain combines TRBV3-1 (or the pseudogene TRBV3-2) with TRBJ1-2; 7 bases line up with TRBD1. Germline CDR1 LGHDT, CDR2 YNNKEL (reference sequence). This CDR3 region has 14 residues. The V segment lost 5 bases and the J segment 4 bases; nucleotides outside the gene matches: 7. Here the CDR3 reads CASSYLQGSYGYTF. The CDR3 DNA sequence: TGTGCCAGCAGCTACTTACAGGGGTCCTATGGCTACACCTTC.

The rearrangement links TRBV5-6 to TRBJ2-5; 8 nucleotides line up with TRBD2. Trimming removed 4 bases from V and 5 bases from J; junction bases left unmatched: 13. Germline CDR1 and CDR2: SGHDT and YYEEEE. CDR3 length: 16 amino acids. The CDR3 loop reads CASSRKGTRDRETQYF. CDR3 bases: TGTGCCAGCAGCAGAAAAGGGACTAGGGACCGGGAGACCCAGTACTTC.

The chain uses TRBV7-9 and TRBJ1-1; D gene unclear. Trimming left V 5 bases short and J 5 bases short, with 12 bases between. The CDR3 spans 13 residues. The germline CDR1 and CDR2 sequences are SEHNR and FQNEAQ (reference sequence). CDR3 protein: CASSPDRRTEAFF. The CDR3 DNA is TGTGCCAGCAGCCCGGACCGGAGGACTGAAGCTTTCTTT.

The chain combines TRBV19 with TRBJ1-3; 11 bases fit TRBD1. Germline CDR1 and CDR2: LNHDA and SQIVND (reference sequence). V gave up 1 base and J gave up 7 bases; unmatched junction bases: 9. CDR3 size: 17 residues. Written as DNA, the CDR3 is TGTGCCAGTAGTATAGTAATCTCGGGACAGGGGGTGAACACCATATATTTT. As protein: CASSIVISGQGVNTIYF.

The chain carries TRBV18 and TRBJ1-1, with 8 bases aligning to TRBD1. Germline V gives CDR1 KGHSH, CDR2 LQKENI. V lost 1 base to trimming and J lost 3 bases; unmatched junction nucleotides: 4. The CDR3 length is 15 residues. The CDR3 spells CASSPLGQGYTEAFF. The CDR3 nucleotides read TGTGCCAGCTCACCACTCGGACAGGGATACACTGAAGCTTTCTTT.

This clone was seen a single time. V and J are TRBV5-1 and TRBJ1-1; 7 nucleotides match TRBD1. Germline V CDR1 and CDR2: SGHRS, YFSETQ. CDR3 size: 16 residues. The V segment lost 0 bases and the J segment 2 bases; nucleotides outside the gene matches: 7. The CDR3 DNA follows: TGCGCCAGCAGCTTGGAGGGGGCCCCCTCTAACACTGAAGCTTTCTTT. Protein: CASSLEGAPSNTEAFF.

V usage is TRBV2 and J usage is TRBJ1-2, with D perhaps matching TRBD1 (5 bases). With 2 bases removed from V and 2 bases from J, the gap between germline ends came to 15 bases. CDR1 is SNHLY and CDR2 is FYNNEI in the germline V gene. There are 16 residues in the CDR3. The CDR3 sequence: CASSEMGQYLNYGYTF. The CDR3 nucleotides read TGTGCCAGCAGTGAAATGGGGCAGTATTTGAACTATGGCTACACCTTC.

The rearrangement joins TRBV7-6 to TRBJ1-3; no definite D call. Germline assignment: CDR1 SGHVS and CDR2 FNYEAQ. This CDR3 is 15 amino acids long. V lost 8 bases to trimming and J lost 4 bases, with 18 bases between them. For the CDR3, the DNA is TGTGCCAGCGGGCAAACCAATCCGGCGGGAAACACCATATATTTT. Translated, it gives CASGQTNPAGNTIYF.

The chain uses TRBV14 and TRBJ2-1; perhaps TRBD1 as D (5 bases). With 0 bases removed from V and 3 bases from J, the gap between germline ends came to 15 bases. This CDR3 region has 17 residues. Per the germline V gene, CDR1 is SGHDN and CDR2 is FVKESK. For the CDR3, the DNA is TGTGCCAGCAGCCAAGATAAACAAGGGGTGGGCTACAATGAGCAGTTCTTC. It encodes CASSQDKQGVGYNEQFF.

This rearrangement joins TRBV28 to TRBJ1-5; no reliable D call. This CDR3 has 17 amino acids. Germline loops: CDR1 MDHEN, CDR2 SYDVKM. Trimming took 6 bases from V and 0 from J, leaving 18 bases between them. The chain's CDR3 is CASRPPAGVYSNQPQHF. The CDR3 bases are TGTGCCAGCAGACCCCCTGCGGGTGTTTATAGCAATCAGCCCCAGCATTTT.

The V and J genes are TRBV4-3 and TRBJ2-1, with D possibly being TRBD1 (5 bases). CDR3 length equals 15 residues. Germline V gene data show CDR1 as LGHNA and CDR2 as YSLEER. V lost 3 bases to trimming and J lost 4 bases, with 13 bases between them. The chain's CDR3 is CASSQEVPGYNEQFF. The CDR3 nucleotides are TGCGCCAGCAGCCAGGAAGTACCAGGGTACAATGAGCAGTTCTTC.

This clone was counted only a few times. This sequence joins TRBV7-2 and TRBJ1-2; 8 nucleotides align to TRBD1. V shed 5 bases, J shed 8 bases, and the junction held 10 bases outside the gene matches. This CDR3 is 14 amino acids long. Germline-derived CDR1 and CDR2 are SGHTA and FQGNSA. The CDR3 loop reads CASSDRTGPGGYTF. CDR3 sequence (DNA): TGTGCCAGCAGCGATAGGACAGGGCCAGGCGGCTACACCTTC.

CDR3 sequence reads: CASSRDRGYEQYF. CDR3 coding DNA: TGTGCCAGTAGTAGGGACAGAGGATACGAGCAGTACTTC. The chain couples TRBV19 to TRBJ2-7; 7 bases align to TRBD1. Trimming cost V 4 bases and J 4 bases; bases outside gene matches: 4. Germline CDR1 LNHDA, CDR2 SQIVND (reference sequence). The CDR3 is 13 amino acids.

V gene TRBV30 combines with J gene TRBJ1-5, with D uncertain. The germline V gene encodes CDR1 GTSNPN and CDR2 SVGIG (reference sequence). This CDR3 region has 13 residues. Trimming took off 1 base at V and 9 bases at J, with 13 bases between the two ends. The CDR3 spells CAWSEEVLGPQHF. CDR3 sequence (DNA): TGTGCCTGGAGTGAGGAGGTCTTAGGGCCCCAGCATTTT. The entire variable domain, with the rest obtained from reference TRBV30 and TRBJ1-5, is as follows: SQTIHQWPATLVQPVGSPLSLECTVEGTSNPNLYWYRQAAGRGLQLLFYSVGIGQISSEVPQNLSASRPQDRQFILSSKKLLLSDSGFYLCAWSEEVLGPQHFGDGTRLSIL.

Only one count was recorded for this clone. This sequence joins TRBV30 and TRBJ1-1; D gene uncertain. V lost 2 bases and J 0 bases, leaving 4 bases between the germline ends. The germline CDR1 and CDR2 sequences are GTSNPN and SVGIG (reference sequence). The CDR3 has 12 residues. For the CDR3, the DNA is TGTGCCTGGAGTCTTATGAACACTGAAGCTTTCTTT. This translates into CAWSLMNTEAFF.

The chain joins TRBV4-1 to TRBJ1-3; D not certain. The V and J ends lost 4 bases and 1 base respectively, with 11 bases between them. The CDR3 loop spans 15 amino acids. Germline V gene sequence: CDR1 MGHRA, CDR2 YSYEKL. The CDR3 reads CASSLTPASGNTIYF. The CDR3 DNA reads as TGCGCCAGCAGCCTTACCCCAGCGTCTGGAAACACCATATATTTT.